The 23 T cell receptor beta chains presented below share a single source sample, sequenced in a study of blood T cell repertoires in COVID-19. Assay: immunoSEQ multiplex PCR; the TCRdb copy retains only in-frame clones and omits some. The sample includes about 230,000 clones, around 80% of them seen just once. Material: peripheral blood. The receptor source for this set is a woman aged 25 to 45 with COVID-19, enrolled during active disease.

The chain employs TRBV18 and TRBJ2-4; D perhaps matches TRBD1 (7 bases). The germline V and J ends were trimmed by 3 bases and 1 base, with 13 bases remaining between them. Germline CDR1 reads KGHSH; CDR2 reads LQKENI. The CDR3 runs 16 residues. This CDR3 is CASSPKEGAAKNIQYF. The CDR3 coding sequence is TGTGCCAGCTCACCTAAGGAGGGGGCGGCCAAAAACATTCAGTACTTC.

The DNA for the CDR3 is TGTGCCAGCAGCACCTTGCTAGCGGGGGGGCGTTATCGATCCTACGAGCAGTACTTC. It specifies CASSTLLAGGRYRSYEQYF. V usage is TRBV7-2 and J usage is TRBJ2-7; 12 bases are shared with TRBD2. Germline CDR1 and CDR2: SGHTA and FQGNSA. The CDR3 consists of 19 residues. The junction had 15 bases not matched to a gene; V was cut back by 5 bases and J by 1 base.

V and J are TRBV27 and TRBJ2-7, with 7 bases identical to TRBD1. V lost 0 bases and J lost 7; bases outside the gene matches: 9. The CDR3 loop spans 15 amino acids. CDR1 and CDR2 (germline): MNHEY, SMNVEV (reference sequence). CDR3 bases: TGTGCCAGCAGTTTATCGGACAGGTACAATATGGAGCAGTACTTC. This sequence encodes CASSLSDRYNMEQYF.

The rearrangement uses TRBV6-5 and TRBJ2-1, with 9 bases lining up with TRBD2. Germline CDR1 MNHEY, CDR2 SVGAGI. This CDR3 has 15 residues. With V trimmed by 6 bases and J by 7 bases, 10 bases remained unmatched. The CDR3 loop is CASSHRSGSGNEQFF. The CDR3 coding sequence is TGTGCCAGCAGCCACCGTAGCGGGAGTGGGAATGAGCAGTTCTTC.

The CDR3 sequence: CASSIGRDRGHEQFF. DNA of the CDR3: TGTGCCAGTAGTATCGGTAGGGACAGGGGCCATGAGCAGTTCTTC. The rearrangement links TRBV19 to TRBJ2-1; 10 bases are shared with TRBD1. The germline V gene has CDR1 LNHDA and CDR2 SQIVND (reference sequence). The CDR3 length is 15 residues. V lost 3 bases and J lost 8; bases outside the gene matches: 7.

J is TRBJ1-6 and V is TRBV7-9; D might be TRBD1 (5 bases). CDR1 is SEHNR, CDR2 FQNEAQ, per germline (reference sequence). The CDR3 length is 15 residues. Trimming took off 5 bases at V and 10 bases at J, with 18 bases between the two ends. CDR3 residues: CASSHTTGGKSPLHF. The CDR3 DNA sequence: TGTGCCAGCAGCCACACCACCGGGGGGAAGTCACCCCTCCACTTT.

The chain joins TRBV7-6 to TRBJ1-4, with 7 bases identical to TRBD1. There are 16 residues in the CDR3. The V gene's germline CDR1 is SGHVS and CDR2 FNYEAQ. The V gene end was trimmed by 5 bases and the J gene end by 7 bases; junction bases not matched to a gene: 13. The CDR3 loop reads CASSPRIQGRSEKLFF. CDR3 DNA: TGTGCCAGCAGCCCCAGAATACAGGGGAGGAGTGAAAAACTGTTTTTT.

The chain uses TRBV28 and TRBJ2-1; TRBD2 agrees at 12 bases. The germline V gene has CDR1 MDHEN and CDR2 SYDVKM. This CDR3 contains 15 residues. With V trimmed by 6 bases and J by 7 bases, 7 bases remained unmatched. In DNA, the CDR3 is TGTGCCAGCAGACCCACTAGCGGGAGGTGGAATGAGCAGTTCTTC. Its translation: CASRPTSGRWNEQFF.

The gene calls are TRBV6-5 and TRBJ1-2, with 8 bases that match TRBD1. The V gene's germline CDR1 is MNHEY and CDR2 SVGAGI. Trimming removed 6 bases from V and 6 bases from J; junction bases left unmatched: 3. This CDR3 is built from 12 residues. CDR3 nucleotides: TGTGCCAGCAGGCGGGACAGGCATGGCTACACCTTC. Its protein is CASRRDRHGYTF.

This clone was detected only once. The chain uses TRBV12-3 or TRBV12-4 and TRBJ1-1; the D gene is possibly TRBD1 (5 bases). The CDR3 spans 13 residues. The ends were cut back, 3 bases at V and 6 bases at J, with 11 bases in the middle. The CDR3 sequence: CASSFGGWAEAFF. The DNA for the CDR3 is TGTGCCAGCAGTTTCGGGGGTTGGGCTGAAGCTTTCTTT.

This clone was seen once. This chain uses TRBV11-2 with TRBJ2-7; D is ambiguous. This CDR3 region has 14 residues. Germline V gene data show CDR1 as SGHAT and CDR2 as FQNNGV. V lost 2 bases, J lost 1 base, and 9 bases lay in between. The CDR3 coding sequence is TGTGCCAGCAGCTTATCACAGCTTTCCTACGAGCAGTACTTC. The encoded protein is CASSLSQLSYEQYF. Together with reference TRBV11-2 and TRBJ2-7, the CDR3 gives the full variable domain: EAGVAQSPRYKIIEKRQSVAFWCNPISGHATLYWYQQILGQGPKLLIQFQNNGVVDDSQLPKDRFSAERLKGVDSTLKIQPAKLEDSAVYLCASSLSQLSYEQYFGPGTRLTVT.

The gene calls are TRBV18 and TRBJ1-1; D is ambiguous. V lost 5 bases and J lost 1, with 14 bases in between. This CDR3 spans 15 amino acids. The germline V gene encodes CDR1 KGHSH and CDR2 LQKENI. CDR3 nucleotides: TGTGCCAGCTCATCAATTCCGGGAGCGAACACTGAAGCTTTCTTT. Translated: CASSSIPGANTEAFF.

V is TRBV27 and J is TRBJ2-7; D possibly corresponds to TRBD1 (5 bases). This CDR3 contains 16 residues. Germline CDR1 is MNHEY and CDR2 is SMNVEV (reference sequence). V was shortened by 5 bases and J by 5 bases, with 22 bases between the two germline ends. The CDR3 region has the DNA TGTGCCAGCAGTGCGCTACAGGTTGGGGCACTCCACGAGCAGTACTTC. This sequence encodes CASSALQVGALHEQYF.

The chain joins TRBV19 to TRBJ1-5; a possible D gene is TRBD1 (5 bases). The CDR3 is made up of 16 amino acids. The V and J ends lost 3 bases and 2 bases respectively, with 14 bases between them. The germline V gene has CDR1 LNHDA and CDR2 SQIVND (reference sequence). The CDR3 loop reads CASSIPGGAGNQPQHF. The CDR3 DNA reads TGTGCCAGTAGTATTCCCGGCGGGGCGGGCAATCAGCCCCAGCATTTT.

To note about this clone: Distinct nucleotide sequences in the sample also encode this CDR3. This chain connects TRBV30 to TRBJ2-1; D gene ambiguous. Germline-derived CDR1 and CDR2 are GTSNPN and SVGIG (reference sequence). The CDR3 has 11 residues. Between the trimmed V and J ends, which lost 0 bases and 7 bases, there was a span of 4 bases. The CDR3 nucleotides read TGTGCCTGGAGTGTATTAAATGAGCAGTTCTTC. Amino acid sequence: CAWSVLNEQFF. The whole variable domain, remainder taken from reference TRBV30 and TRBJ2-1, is SQTIHQWPATLVQPVGSPLSLECTVEGTSNPNLYWYRQAAGRGLQLLFYSVGIGQISSEVPQNLSASRPQDRQFILSSKKLLLSDSGFYLCAWSVLNEQFFGPGTRLTVL.

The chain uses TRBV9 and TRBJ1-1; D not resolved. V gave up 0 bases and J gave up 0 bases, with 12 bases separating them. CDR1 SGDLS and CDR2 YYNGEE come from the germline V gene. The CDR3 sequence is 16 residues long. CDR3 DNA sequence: TGTGCCAGCAGCGTAGCTACCGCCGGGATGAACACTGAAGCTTTCTTT. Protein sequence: CASSVATAGMNTEAFF.

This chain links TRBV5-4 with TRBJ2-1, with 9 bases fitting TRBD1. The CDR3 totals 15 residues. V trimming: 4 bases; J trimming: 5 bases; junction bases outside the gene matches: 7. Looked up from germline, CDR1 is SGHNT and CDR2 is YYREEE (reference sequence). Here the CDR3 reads CASSPGQGGNNEQFF. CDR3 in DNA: TGTGCCAGCAGCCCGGGACAGGGAGGAAACAATGAGCAGTTCTTC.

In nucleotides, the CDR3 is TGCGCCAGCAGCCAACTCTCCAATTCACCCCTCCACTTT. This sequence encodes CASSQLSNSPLHF. V gene TRBV4-3 combines with J gene TRBJ1-6; D gene uncertain. Germline loops: CDR1 LGHNA, CDR2 YSLEER. This CDR3 is built from 13 residues. The germline V and J ends were trimmed by 2 bases and 7 bases, with 6 bases remaining between them.

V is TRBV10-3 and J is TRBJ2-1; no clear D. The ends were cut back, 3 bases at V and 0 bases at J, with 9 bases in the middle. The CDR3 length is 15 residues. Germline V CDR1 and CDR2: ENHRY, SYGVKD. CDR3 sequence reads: CAISDGESSYNEQFF. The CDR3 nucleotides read TGTGCCATCAGTGATGGAGAGAGCTCCTACAATGAGCAGTTCTTC.

The CDR3 DNA is TGTGCCAGCAGTGGGGGACAGGATAGCAATCAGCCCCAGCATTTT. Translating it yields CASSGGQDSNQPQHF. The rearrangement links TRBV2 to TRBJ1-5; 8 nucleotides agree with TRBD1. The V gene end was trimmed by 4 bases and the J gene end by 0 bases; junction bases not matched to a gene: 2. CDR3 length equals 15 residues. The germline V gene has CDR1 SNHLY and CDR2 FYNNEI.

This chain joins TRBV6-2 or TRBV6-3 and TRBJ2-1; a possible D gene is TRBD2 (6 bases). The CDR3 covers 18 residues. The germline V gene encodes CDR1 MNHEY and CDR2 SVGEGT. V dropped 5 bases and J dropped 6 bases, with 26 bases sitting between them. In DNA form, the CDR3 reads TGTGCCAGCAGTCCGCCCGCCGGGAGAACTATGTCAGGCAATGAGCAGTTCTTC. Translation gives CASSPPAGRTMSGNEQFF.

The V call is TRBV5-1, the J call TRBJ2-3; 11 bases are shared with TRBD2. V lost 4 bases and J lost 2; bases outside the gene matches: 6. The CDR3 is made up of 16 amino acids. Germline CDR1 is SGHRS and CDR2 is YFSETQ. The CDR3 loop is CASSPSSGRLTDTQYF. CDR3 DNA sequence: TGCGCCAGCAGCCCATCTAGCGGGAGGCTCACAGATACGCAGTATTTT.

CDR3 sequence (DNA): TGTGCCAGCAGCCAAGTACGGACAGGGGGCTATGGCTACACCTTC. Protein sequence: CASSQVRTGGYGYTF. The chain links TRBV3-1 (or the pseudogene TRBV3-2) to TRBJ1-2, with TRBD1 matching over 10 bases. From germline, CDR1 is LGHDT and CDR2 YNNKEL (reference sequence). CDR3 length: 15 residues. Trimming removed 1 base from V and 4 bases from J; junction bases left unmatched: 3.